This TCR beta chain is drawn from a study of technical replicates of blood from a handful of donors. This table comes from immunoSEQ multiplex PCR, and its TCRdb copy is limited to in-frame clones, with some not included. The profile covers more than 65,000 clones, with around 97% appearing a single time and approximately 0.3% taken by the ten largest. The CDR3 totals 18 residues. CDR1 and CDR2 (germline): MNHEY, SMNVEV (reference sequence). After removal of 2 bases from V and 0 bases from J, the junction contained 13 bases not matched to a gene. This receptor was obtained from a human donor in good health. The chain links TRBV27 to TRBJ2-7, with TRBD1 matching over 7 bases. Sequences were obtained from T cells isolated from PBMCs. CDR3 amino acids: CASSLLRGIRDSSYEQYF. In nucleotides, the CDR3 is TGTGCCAGCAGTTTACTGAGGGGCATTCGGGACAGCTCCTACGAGCAGTACTTC.